This record covers a single T cell receptor beta chain. The entry originates in a study of control samples from healthy donors and cancer patients. Some clones are missing from TCRdb's copy, which holds only in-frame ones; the method was immunoSEQ multiplex PCR. The sample records under 150,000 clones, around 87% being singletons. This CDR3 has 17 amino acids. The germline gives CDR1 PRHDT, CDR2 FYEKMQ (reference sequence). The junction had 12 bases not matched to a gene; V was cut back by 4 bases and J by 9 bases. Material for sequencing was PBMCs. The rearrangement joins TRBV13 to TRBJ2-3; 14 bases are shared with TRBD2. The source of this sequence is a woman aged 45-59 years with colorectal cancer. In nucleotides, the CDR3 is TGTGCCAGCAGCTCGTACCCGGGGGGACTAGCGGGAGTCACGCAGTATTTT. This translates into CASSSYPGGLAGVTQYF.